A selection of T cell receptor beta chains follows, all from one sample in a study of cytotoxic CD8 clonotypes in ibrutinib-treated CLL. The data were produced by immunoSEQ multiplex PCR, yet TCRdb's version contains in-frame clones alone and is incomplete. The sample gives about 76,000 clones, more than 70% of which show up once; roughly 5% is in the top ten. The sequenced sample was PBMCs, obtained before ibrutinib treatment. The receptors stem from a human donor with chronic lymphocytic leukemia. Both conserved end residues are part of each CDR3. The D gene is left open where the match is weak. Some rows mark clone size as missing; the rest say once, few, many or name a class of expanded clone.

NA	NA	TRBV28	TRBJ2-3	CASSPTGWSTRSTDTQYF	TGTGCCAGCAGCCCTACCGGGTGGTCGACAAGAAGCACAGATACGCAGTATTTT
NA	NA	TRBV10-3	TRBJ2-7	CAISERGRAYEQYF	TGTGCCATCAGTGAGAGGGGGAGAGCCTACGAGCAGTACTTC
NA	NA	TRBV5-1	TRBJ2-3	CASSLWSSGQTDTQYF	TGCGCCAGCAGCTTGTGGTCCAGCGGGCAGACAGATACGCAGTATTTT
TRBD2	NA	TRBV6-5	TRBJ2-3	CASSYTAGGTDTQYF	TGTGCCAGCAGTTACACAGCGGGAGGGACAGATACGCAGTATTTT
TRBD1	NA	TRBV4-1	TRBJ1-2	CASSPRAGGQGLTF	TGCGCCAGCAGCCCTCGGGCGGGGGGACAGGGCTTAACCTTC
TRBD2	NA	TRBV18	TRBJ2-7	CASSPIAGGTYEQYF	TGTGCCAGCTCACCAATAGCGGGAGGAACCTACGAGCAGTACTTC
NA	NA	TRBV18	TRBJ2-3	CASSPLPVSSTDTQYF	TGTGCCAGCTCACCATTACCGGTATCTAGCACAGATACGCAGTATTTT
NA	NA	TRBV21-1	TRBJ2-7	CAHSLLAMSSYEQYF	TGTGCCCACTCCCTACTAGCGATGAGCTCCTACGAGCAGTACTTC
TRBD1	once	TRBV19	TRBJ1-2	CASSPSRTGDYGYTF	TGTGCCAGTAGTCCAAGCCGGACAGGGGACTATGGCTACACCTTC
NA	NA	TRBV2	TRBJ2-3	CASRWTDTTDTQYF	TGTGCCAGCAGGTGGACTGATACCACAGATACGCAGTATTTT
TRBD1	NA	TRBV18	TRBJ1-5	CASSRDREGQPQHF	TGTGCCAGCTCACGGGACAGGGAAGGTCAGCCCCAGCATTTT
TRBD2	once	TRBV11-2	TRBJ2-2	CASSLARSGRWTGELFF	TGTGCCAGCAGCTTAGCGCGGAGCGGGAGGTGGACCGGGGAGCTGTTTTTT
NA	NA	TRBV11-3	TRBJ2-5	CASSPRYLETQYF	TGTGCCAGCAGCCCCCGGTATTTGGAGACCCAGTACTTC
NA	NA	TRBV11-1	TRBJ2-1	CASSLAGGSEQFF	TGTGCCAGCAGCTTAGCGGGAGGTAGTGAGCAGTTCTTC
TRBD2	once	TRBV7-2	TRBJ2-2	CASSLPSLAGNTGELFF	TGTGCCAGCAGCTTACCTTCGCTAGCGGGAAACACCGGGGAGCTGTTTTTT
TRBD1	NA	TRBV6-1	TRBJ2-5	CASSEAPGQGSKETQYF	TGTGCCAGCAGTGAAGCTCCTGGACAGGGTAGTAAAGAGACCCAGTACTTC
NA	NA	TRBV5-1	TRBJ2-3	CASSLEASGTDTQYF	TGCGCCAGCAGCTTGGAGGCTAGCGGCACAGATACGCAGTATTTT
TRBD2	NA	TRBV6-5	TRBJ2-5	CASSYTSGTQETQYF	TGTGCCAGCAGTTACACTAGCGGAACCCAAGAGACCCAGTACTTC
NA	NA	TRBV28	TRBJ1-2	CASSLSHRRSGYTF	TGTGCCAGCAGTTTATCGCACAGGAGGAGTGGCTACACCTTC
NA	NA	TRBV5-1	TRBJ2-7	CASVGLVSYEQYF	TGCGCCAGCGTTGGACTTGTATCCTACGAGCAGTACTTC
NA	NA	TRBV5-1	TRBJ1-1	CASSLRIGGNTEAFF	TGCGCCAGCAGCTTGCGGATAGGAGGGAACACTGAAGCTTTCTTT
NA	NA	TRBV11-2	TRBJ2-1	CASSSLGLGPESSYNEQFF	TGTGCCAGCAGCTCCCTAGGTTTAGGGCCCGAGAGCTCCTACAATGAGCAGTTCTTC
TRBD1	NA	TRBV13	TRBJ1-1	CASSYGTGLNTEAFF	TGTGCCAGCAGCTATGGGACAGGACTGAACACTGAAGCTTTCTTT
NA	NA	TRBV30	TRBJ2-7	CAWSIRGPNPSYEQYF	TGTGCCTGGAGTATTCGTGGCCCAAACCCCTCCTACGAGCAGTACTTC
TRBD1	many	TRBV19	TRBJ1-3	CASSYTTGQGRNTIYF	TGTGCCAGTAGTTATACGACGGGACAGGGCAGAAACACCATATATTTT
NA	once	TRBV5-1	TRBJ2-2	CASSLVDPSTGELFF	TGCGCCAGCAGCTTGGTCGACCCTTCCACCGGGGAGCTGTTTTTT
NA	NA	TRBV6-1	TRBJ2-3	CASWARGSTDTQYF	TGTGCCAGCTGGGCGCGGGGCAGCACAGATACGCAGTATTTT
NA	once	TRBV28	TRBJ1-4	CASSSYREGNEKLFF	TGTGCCAGCAGTTCTTACAGGGAAGGGAATGAAAAACTGTTTTTT
NA	NA	TRBV5-1	TRBJ2-1	CASSPAPGDGHNEQFF	TGCGCCAGCAGCCCCGCACCAGGGGACGGGCACAATGAGCAGTTCTTC
TRBD2	NA	TRBV9	TRBJ2-1	CASSSSGSSSYNEQFF	TGTGCCAGCAGCTCTAGCGGGAGTAGTTCCTACAATGAGCAGTTCTTC
TRBD2	NA	TRBV5-1	TRBJ2-7	CASSLDVGWLAGAQPSEQYF	TGCGCCAGCAGCTTGGATGTTGGGTGGCTAGCGGGAGCCCAACCGAGCGAGCAGTACTTC
TRBD2	NA	TRBV5-1	TRBJ2-5	CASSLTGGRGPQETQYF	TGCGCCAGCAGCCTAACGGGAGGGCGGGGCCCCCAAGAGACCCAGTACTTC
TRBD1	NA	TRBV5-1	TRBJ2-7	CASSSHRDRGIYEQYF	TGCGCCAGCAGCTCCCACCGGGACAGGGGCATCTACGAGCAGTACTTC
NA	NA	TRBV2	TRBJ2-1	CASSEESYNEQFF	TGTGCCAGCAGTGAAGAGTCTTACAATGAGCAGTTCTTC
NA	NA	TRBV6-6	TRBJ1-1	CASSYSRGTEAFF	TGTGCCAGCAGTTACTCGCGCGGAACTGAAGCTTTCTTT
NA	NA	TRBV4-2	TRBJ1-1	CASSQDLQAVSEAFF	TGTGCCAGCAGCCAAGATCTTCAGGCAGTCTCTGAAGCTTTCTTT
TRBD2	NA	TRBV30	TRBJ2-1	CALTSGIAGDEQFF	TGTGCCTTAACTAGCGGGATAGCGGGCGATGAGCAGTTCTTC
NA	once	TRBV6-5	TRBJ2-5	CASSGKFSETQYF	TGTGCCAGCAGTGGGAAGTTTTCAGAGACCCAGTACTTC
TRBD2	NA	TRBV7-9	TRBJ2-7	CASSKGTSGSSYEQYF	TGTGCCAGCAGCAAGGGGACTAGCGGGAGCTCCTACGAGCAGTACTTC
TRBD1	NA	TRBV29-1	TRBJ2-1	CSVLTGESYNEQFF	TGCAGCGTTTTGACAGGGGAGTCCTACAATGAGCAGTTCTTC
TRBD2	NA	TRBV29-1	TRBJ2-7	CSAGTSGNEQYF	TGCAGCGCCGGGACTAGCGGAAACGAGCAGTACTTC
NA	NA	TRBV5-4	TRBJ2-7	CASSHAPTLAYEQYF	TGTGCCAGCAGCCACGCCCCCACGCTCGCCTACGAGCAGTACTTC
NA	NA	TRBV5-1	TRBJ1-1	CASSLSQVSMNTEAFF	TGCGCCAGCAGCTTGTCGCAGGTTAGCATGAACACTGAAGCTTTCTTT
NA	NA	TRBV30	TRBJ2-1	CAWSEAPGSYNEQFF	TGTGCCTGGAGTGAAGCGCCGGGCTCCTACAATGAGCAGTTCTTC
NA	NA	TRBV7-2	TRBJ2-2	CASSFGPERHRLHTGELFF	TGTGCCAGCAGCTTTGGACCAGAGAGACACCGACTTCACACCGGGGAGCTGTTTTTT
NA	NA	TRBV5-4	TRBJ2-2	CASTSLREIGTGELFF	TGTGCCAGCACCTCTCTGAGAGAGATTGGCACCGGGGAGCTGTTTTTT
NA	NA	TRBV4-1	TRBJ1-5	CASSQAVNSGVNQPQHF	TGCGCCAGCAGCCAAGCGGTAAATTCAGGGGTAAATCAGCCCCAGCATTTT
NA	NA	TRBV19	TRBJ2-3	CASSIEAASTDTQYF	TGTGCCAGTAGTATCGAAGCAGCTTCCACAGATACGCAGTATTTT
NA	NA	TRBV5-6	TRBJ1-1	CASSLGGTLTEAFF	TGTGCCAGCAGCTTGGGGGGGACCCTAACTGAAGCTTTCTTT
NA	NA	TRBV19	TRBJ1-4	CASSMPGRSNEKLFF	TGTGCCAGTAGTATGCCGGGACGGTCTAATGAAAAACTGTTTTTT
NA	NA	TRBV18	TRBJ1-4	CASSPALQEKLFF	TGTGCCAGCTCACCAGCGCTCCAGGAAAAACTGTTTTTT
NA	few	TRBV2	TRBJ2-7	CASSSPPGAQYF	TGTGCCAGCAGTTCCCCTCCTGGTGCGCAGTACTTC
NA	NA	TRBV5-6	TRBJ2-2	CASSLFGGGAAGELFF	TGTGCCAGCAGCTTGTTTGGAGGGGGCGCCGCCGGGGAGCTGTTTTTT
NA	NA	TRBV11-3	TRBJ2-1	CASSQNEYNEQFF	TGTGCCAGCAGCCAAAATGAATACAATGAGCAGTTCTTC